This T cell receptor beta chain originates from a study of vaccination and CD4 T cells after COVID-19. Study background: Stimulation used overlapping spike peptides from SARS-CoV-2, HCoV-NL63, HCoV-OC43 and HCoV-229E. Study-wide results and caveats: Median SARS-CoV-2-reactive clonotype numbers went from 21 to 38; this increase was not significant.

With the Oncomine TCR Beta short-read assay, DNA from cultured CD4+ T cells was sequenced. MiXCR, applied by TCRdb to the PCR reads, yields one record per CDR3 protein. The sample has over 20,000 distinct CDR3 sequences, around 38% seen once. The CDR3 extends over 19 amino acids. V trimming: 2 bases; J trimming: 3 bases; junction bases outside the gene matches: 14. The germline gives CDR1 SGHVS, CDR2 FQNEAQ. The treatment here: approximately 10-day PBMC culture with coronavirus spike peptide pools or control peptides (ViraFEST assay). With respect to this clonotype: Its antigen is currently unknown.

V usage is TRBV7-8 and J usage is TRBJ2-5; the match to TRBD2 covers 11 bases. This material consisted of CD4+ T cells from blood, cultured in vitro, taken before SARS-CoV-2 vaccination. This TCR was sampled from a human donor who received a COVID-19 vaccine. The CDR3 loop reads CASSLNRVFVAGGEETQYF. As DNA, the CDR3 is TGTGCCAGCAGCTTAAACAGGGTTTTTGTAGCGGGGGGGGAAGAGACCCAGTACTTC.